This is a list of T cell receptor beta chains from one sample in a study of OX40 agonist ivuxolimab in advanced cancers. The assay was immunoSEQ multiplex PCR, and TCRdb's table has in-frame clones only and misses some. In the table there are fewer than 120,000 clones, about 92% of which are singletons. The sequences come from CD4+ or CD8+ T cells sorted from blood, collected in a trial of the OX40 agonist ivuxolimab. Receptors originate from an adult with an advanced solid tumor such as melanoma, head and neck, liver or kidney cancer. Each CDR3 is given with its conserved first and last residue. Fields, in order: CDR3 DNA, CDR3 protein, clone size, D gene, V gene, J gene. The D gene is left open where the match is weak. Some rows have no size entry. The others give once, few or many, or a class for an expanded clone.

CDR3nt: TGTGCCAGCTCACCTGAGACTCCGTATGGCTACACCTTC
CDR3aa: CASSPETPYGYTF
abundance: once
d_gene: .
v_gene: TRBV18
j_gene: TRBJ1-2

CDR3nt: TGTGCCAGCAGCTTGCAGGGGCCCCAGCATTTT
CDR3aa: CASSLQGPQHF
abundance: once
d_gene: .
v_gene: TRBV5-8
j_gene: TRBJ1-5

CDR3nt: TGCGCCAGCAGCCAAGGTTTATCGACAGGGGCGGGGTATGGCTACACCTTC
CDR3aa: CASSQGLSTGAGYGYTF
abundance: .
d_gene: TRBD1
v_gene: TRBV4-3
j_gene: TRBJ1-2

CDR3nt: TGTGCCTGCAACAGGGGGGTGACTGAAGCTTTCTTT
CDR3aa: CACNRGVTEAFF
abundance: .
d_gene: TRBD1
v_gene: TRBV30
j_gene: TRBJ1-1

CDR3nt: TGTGCCAGCAGCTTAGTTGTCCAGGGATGGTATGGCTACACCTTC
CDR3aa: CASSLVVQGWYGYTF
abundance: .
d_gene: .
v_gene: TRBV7-2
j_gene: TRBJ1-2

CDR3nt: TGTGCCAGCAGCTTAGCGACAGGGGTTGGCAATCAGCCCCAGCATTTT
CDR3aa: CASSLATGVGNQPQHF
abundance: .
d_gene: TRBD1
v_gene: TRBV7-2
j_gene: TRBJ1-5

CDR3nt: TGTGCCAGCCTCGGTATTGGTGGGCTGAACACTGAAGCTTTCTTT
CDR3aa: CASLGIGGLNTEAFF
abundance: .
d_gene: .
v_gene: TRBV28
j_gene: TRBJ1-1

CDR3nt: TGTGCCAGCAGTCACCGACAGGGTGCCGAGCAGTACTTC
CDR3aa: CASSHRQGAEQYF
abundance: .
d_gene: TRBD1
v_gene: TRBV6-1
j_gene: TRBJ2-7

CDR3nt: TGTGCCAGCAGCCCCCGAGGGGTTGCTAACTATGGCTACACCTTC
CDR3aa: CASSPRGVANYGYTF
abundance: .
d_gene: .
v_gene: TRBV5-5
j_gene: TRBJ1-2

CDR3nt: TGCAGCGCAAGCGGGGCGGATCAAACTTCTGAAGCTTTCTTT
CDR3aa: CSASGADQTSEAFF
abundance: .
d_gene: .
v_gene: TRBV29-1
j_gene: TRBJ1-1

CDR3nt: TGTGCCAGCAGCCTGTCTAGCGCCAATGAGCAGTTCTTC
CDR3aa: CASSLSSANEQFF
abundance: once
d_gene: .
v_gene: TRBV5-4
j_gene: TRBJ2-1

CDR3nt: TGTGCCAGCAGTTCGGGGAGCAACGAGCAGTACTTC
CDR3aa: CASSSGSNEQYF
abundance: .
d_gene: .
v_gene: TRBV6-1
j_gene: TRBJ2-7

CDR3nt: TGCGCCAGCAGCCCGTGGACAGACGGCTACACCTTC
CDR3aa: CASSPWTDGYTF
abundance: .
d_gene: .
v_gene: TRBV5-1
j_gene: TRBJ1-2

CDR3nt: TGTGCCAGCAGCGGCCATCCGAGCGGGTTTGCCTACGAGCAGTACTTC
CDR3aa: CASSGHPSGFAYEQYF
abundance: .
d_gene: .
v_gene: TRBV9
j_gene: TRBJ2-7

CDR3nt: TGTGCCAGCAGGTGGCCACAGGGTGGTGTGGGTGAAGCTTTCTTT
CDR3aa: CASRWPQGGVGEAFF
abundance: .
d_gene: .
v_gene: TRBV6-6
j_gene: TRBJ1-1

CDR3nt: TGTGCCAGCAGCCTCGACATGACGAACACCGGGGAGCTGTTTTTT
CDR3aa: CASSLDMTNTGELFF
abundance: .
d_gene: .
v_gene: TRBV6-5
j_gene: TRBJ2-2

CDR3nt: TGTGCCAGCAGTAATAGACTCTTAGGGGGCTACGAGCAGTACTTC
CDR3aa: CASSNRLLGGYEQYF
abundance: .
d_gene: .
v_gene: TRBV2
j_gene: TRBJ2-7

CDR3nt: TGTGCCAGCAGTATCGGCAGTCCGAGCTCCTACGAGCAGTACTTC
CDR3aa: CASSIGSPSSYEQYF
abundance: .
d_gene: .
v_gene: TRBV25-1
j_gene: TRBJ2-7

CDR3nt: TGCGCCAGCAGCGGCACAGCGGGGAACCTTCTGAGCTCCTACGAGCAGTACTTC
CDR3aa: CASSGTAGNLLSSYEQYF
abundance: .
d_gene: TRBD2
v_gene: TRBV5-1
j_gene: TRBJ2-7

CDR3nt: TGTGCCAGTAGTGTAGCCAAGGGCTCCTACAATGAGCAGTTCTTC
CDR3aa: CASSVAKGSYNEQFF
abundance: .
d_gene: .
v_gene: TRBV19
j_gene: TRBJ2-1

CDR3nt: TGTGCCATCAGTGGGGACACATCCTACAATGAGCAGTTCTTC
CDR3aa: CAISGDTSYNEQFF
abundance: .
d_gene: .
v_gene: TRBV10-3
j_gene: TRBJ2-1

CDR3nt: TGTGCCAGCAGCTTAGCAGGGGTGACAGGGCTTGGCTATGGCTACACCTTC
CDR3aa: CASSLAGVTGLGYGYTF
abundance: .
d_gene: TRBD1
v_gene: TRBV7-9
j_gene: TRBJ1-2

CDR3nt: TGTGCCAGCAGCCCCGCAGGGGGTTCACCCCTCCACTTT
CDR3aa: CASSPAGGSPLHF
abundance: .
d_gene: TRBD1
v_gene: TRBV7-2
j_gene: TRBJ1-6

CDR3nt: TGCGCCAGCAGCCGGGGGACAGGGGGTTTCTACGAGCAGTACTTC
CDR3aa: CASSRGTGGFYEQYF
abundance: .
d_gene: TRBD1
v_gene: TRBV4-3
j_gene: TRBJ2-7

CDR3nt: TGCGCCAGCAGCCGGGACAGGCGGATCTACGAGCAGTACTTC
CDR3aa: CASSRDRRIYEQYF
abundance: .
d_gene: TRBD1
v_gene: TRBV5-1
j_gene: TRBJ2-7

CDR3nt: TGTGCCAGTACCCGAAGTAGGGGGAGGAACACCGGGGAGCTGTTTTTT
CDR3aa: CASTRSRGRNTGELFF
abundance: .
d_gene: .
v_gene: TRBV19
j_gene: TRBJ2-2